These 25 T cell receptor beta chains share one sample of origin, sequenced in a study of blood T cell repertoires in COVID-19. Sequenced by immunoSEQ multiplex PCR; TCRdb stores in-frame clones only, minus some. The data show roughly 120,000 clones, more than 75% seen once. Sequencing was done on a sample of peripheral blood. These TCRs come from a human donor in a cohort sampled during active COVID-19.

CDR3 nucleotides: TGTGCCAGCAGCCAAGGGCGAGGGGTAACTAGCGGGAGAACCTACAATGAGCAGTTCTTC. Protein product: CASSQGRGVTSGRTYNEQFF. The rearrangement joins TRBV3-1 (or the pseudogene TRBV3-2) to TRBJ2-1, with TRBD2 identical over 11 bases. The V segment lost 1 base and the J segment 2 bases; nucleotides outside the gene matches: 13. CDR3 size: 20 residues. CDR1 is LGHDT and CDR2 is YNNKEL in the germline V gene (reference sequence).

This clone was recorded a few times. This sequence joins TRBV28 and TRBJ2-2; D remains ambiguous. Germline V gene data show CDR1 as MDHEN and CDR2 as SYDVKM. CDR3 size: 14 residues. V lost 7 bases and J lost 4, with 13 bases in between. The CDR3 region has the DNA TGTGCCAGCACGCACCGGGTCCTCACCGGGGAGCTGTTTTTT. Its translation: CASTHRVLTGELFF.

This chain joins TRBV7-6 and TRBJ2-5; 7 nucleotides align to TRBD1. Per germline, CDR1 SGHVS and CDR2 FNYEAQ. The CDR3 totals 14 residues. Germline trimming cut 3 bases from V and 5 bases from J; bases unmatched to any gene: 6. The CDR3 reads CASSFRGQYETQYF. In DNA form, the CDR3 reads TGTGCCAGCAGCTTTAGGGGGCAGTATGAGACCCAGTACTTC.

This rearrangement joins TRBV19 to TRBJ2-5; 11 nucleotides align to TRBD1. CDR1 is LNHDA and CDR2 is SQIVND in the germline V gene (reference sequence). V lost 5 bases to trimming and J lost 1 base; unmatched junction nucleotides: 9. The CDR3 contains 17 residues. The CDR3 sequence is CASSVGQGVWVQETQYF. The CDR3, as DNA: TGTGCCAGTAGTGTGGGACAGGGGGTGTGGGTCCAAGAGACCCAGTACTTC. The complete variable domain, with remaining parts taken from reference TRBV19 and TRBJ2-5, reads DGGITQSPKYLFRKEGQNVTLSCEQNLNHDAMYWYRQDPGQGLRLIYYSQIVNDFQKGDIAEGYSVSREKKESFPLTVTSAQKNPTAFYLCASSVGQGVWVQETQYFGPGTRLLVL.

The V gene is TRBV12-5, the J gene TRBJ2-1, with 11 nucleotides matching TRBD2. This CDR3 has 18 residues. The germline gives CDR1 LGHNT, CDR2 FRNRAP. The V gene end was trimmed by 9 bases and the J gene end by 6 bases; junction bases not matched to a gene: 19. DNA of the CDR3: TGTGCTAGCGCACGACTAAAACTAGCGGGAGTAGAGGGCAATGAGCAGTTCTTC. Protein product: CASARLKLAGVEGNEQFF.

The chain carries TRBV5-1 and TRBJ2-1; 8 bases map to TRBD2. From germline, CDR1 is SGHRS and CDR2 YFSETQ. The CDR3 totals 15 residues. V lost 0 bases, J lost 7 bases, and 6 bases stayed unmatched. In DNA form, the CDR3 reads TGCGCCAGCAGCTTGGAGCTAGCGGGCGGGAATGAGCAGTTCTTC. It encodes CASSLELAGGNEQFF.

This clone was counted between two and nine times. In DNA, the CDR3 is TGTGCCAGCAGCCTGGGGCAGGGCTACGGGGAGCTGTTTTTT. The encoded protein is CASSLGQGYGELFF. V usage is TRBV11-3 and J usage is TRBJ2-2; a weak D match, TRBD1 (5 bases). This CDR3 has 14 amino acids. Per germline, CDR1 SGHNT and CDR2 YENEEA. V lost 5 bases and J 7 bases, leaving 14 bases between the germline ends.

V and J are TRBV7-9 and TRBJ2-5, with unresolved D. CDR1 SEHNR and CDR2 FQNEAQ come from the germline V gene (reference sequence). CDR3 size: 15 residues. V was shortened by 0 bases and J by 3 bases, with 11 bases between the two germline ends. This chain's CDR3 is CASSLASAGKETQYF. Here the CDR3 DNA reads TGTGCCAGCAGCTTAGCTTCGGCAGGAAAAGAGACCCAGTACTTC.

The genes are TRBV15 and TRBJ1-6; the D gene is possibly TRBD1 (6 bases). The V end was cut by 4 bases, the J end by 5 bases, with 15 bases between. The CDR3 sequence is 16 residues long. The germline V gene has CDR1 LNHNV and CDR2 YYDKDF (reference sequence). The DNA of the CDR3 is TGTGCCACCAGCAAGGGCAGGACAGCAAATAATTCACCCCTCCACTTT. Translation: CATSKGRTANNSPLHF.

The rearrangement uses TRBV27 and TRBJ2-1; 11 bases map to TRBD2. J was trimmed by 7 bases and V by 0 bases; bases with no gene match: 5. CDR3 length equals 16 residues. CDR1 and CDR2 (germline): MNHEY, SMNVEV (reference sequence). Here the CDR3 reads CASSLSLGLAANEQFF. CDR3 in DNA: TGTGCCAGCAGTTTATCCCTGGGACTAGCGGCGAATGAGCAGTTCTTC.

A single count supports this clone. The chain combines TRBV18 with TRBJ2-7, with 9 positions matching TRBD1. With V trimmed by 3 bases and J by 12 bases, 12 bases remained unmatched. This CDR3 spans 14 amino acids. Looked up from germline, CDR1 is KGHSH and CDR2 is LQKENI. The CDR3 loop is CASSPAGTGTQPYF. In DNA form, the CDR3 reads TGTGCCAGCTCACCTGCCGGGACAGGGACTCAGCCGTACTTC.

The chain joins TRBV11-3 to TRBJ1-2; 8 nucleotides agree with TRBD1. Germline lookup yields CDR1 SGHNT and CDR2 YENEEA. The CDR3 length is 13 residues. V was clipped by 3 bases and J by 7 bases; unmatched bases: 4. CDR3 loop: CASSFTGGVGYTF. The CDR3 DNA follows: TGTGCCAGCAGCTTCACAGGGGGAGTTGGCTACACCTTC.

The CDR3 DNA reads as TGCGCCAGCAGCCCTACATGGACAGGGGGCCAAATCCAACAAGAGACCCAGTACTTC. Translating gives CASSPTWTGGQIQQETQYF. The chain is built from TRBV5-1 and TRBJ2-5; 11 bases agree with TRBD1. This CDR3 comprises 19 residues. The V gene end was trimmed by 4 bases and the J gene end by 2 bases; junction bases not matched to a gene: 16. Germline CDR1 is SGHRS and CDR2 is YFSETQ.

The J gene is TRBJ2-7, the V gene TRBV5-1; 14 positions agree with TRBD2. Germline CDR1 reads SGHRS; CDR2 reads YFSETQ. This CDR3 has 16 residues. J was trimmed by 2 bases and V by 4 bases; bases with no gene match: 5. Here the CDR3 reads CASSHGLAGGPYEQYF. The CDR3 DNA is TGCGCCAGCAGCCACGGACTAGCGGGAGGCCCCTACGAGCAGTACTTC. The full variable domain, rest sourced from reference TRBV5-1 and TRBJ2-7, is KAGVTQTPRYLIKTRGQQVTLSCSPISGHRSVSWYQQTPGQGLQFLFEYFSETQRNKGNFPGRFSGRQFSNSRSEMNVSTLELGDSALYLCASSHGLAGGPYEQYFGPGTRLTVT.

This clone was counted a single time. This sequence joins TRBV6-4 and TRBJ2-3; the match to TRBD2 covers 8 bases. The V gene end was trimmed by 6 bases and the J gene end by 1 base; junction bases not matched to a gene: 9. Germline assignment: CDR1 MRHNA and CDR2 SNTAGT. The CDR3 has 16 amino acids. Here the CDR3 reads CASSTGLGARTDTQYF. In DNA, the CDR3 is TGTGCCAGCAGCACGGGACTAGGGGCTCGCACAGATACGCAGTATTTT.

V is TRBV28 and J is TRBJ1-6, with 10 bases aligning to TRBD1. Germline V gene lookup returns CDR1 MDHEN and CDR2 SYDVKM. After removal of 1 base from V and 10 bases from J, the junction contained 4 bases not matched to a gene. This CDR3 is 15 amino acids long. CDR3 amino acids: CASSLYGTGESPLHF. For the CDR3, the DNA is TGTGCCAGCAGTTTATACGGGACAGGGGAATCACCCCTCCACTTT.

The chain has TRBV3-1 (or the pseudogene TRBV3-2) and TRBJ2-7, with TRBD2 matching 14 bases. J was trimmed by 0 bases and V by 0 bases; bases with no gene match: 13. Germline CDR1 is LGHDT and CDR2 is YNNKEL (reference sequence). This CDR3 is built from 21 residues. The CDR3 sequence is CASSQDRLGTSGSRSSYEQYF. For the CDR3, the DNA is TGTGCCAGCAGCCAAGACCGGCTTGGGACTAGCGGGAGTCGGAGCTCCTACGAGCAGTACTTC.

The chain links TRBV6-5 to TRBJ1-5; the D gene is possibly TRBD1 (6 bases). Trimming took 4 bases from V and 5 from J, leaving 9 bases between them. CDR1 is MNHEY and CDR2 is SVGAGI in the germline V gene. This CDR3 contains 13 residues. The CDR3 is CASSSQGYQPQHF. The DNA of the CDR3 is TGTGCCAGCAGTTCACAGGGTTATCAGCCCCAGCATTTT.

This clone was seen only once. The J gene is TRBJ2-1, the V gene TRBV27, with TRBD2 matching over 8 bases. Germline V CDR1 and CDR2: MNHEY, SMNVEV (reference sequence). Germline trimming cut 6 bases from V and 4 bases from J; bases unmatched to any gene: 8. The length of the CDR3 is 15 residues. The CDR3 reads CASRISTSGYNEQFF. The CDR3 DNA sequence: TGTGCCAGCAGGATAAGCACTAGCGGTTACAATGAGCAGTTCTTC.

The chain recombines TRBV6-5 with TRBJ1-2; D gene ambiguous. This CDR3 has 12 amino acids. Trimming cost V 6 bases and J 3 bases, with 8 bases left between them. Germline V gene lookup returns CDR1 MNHEY and CDR2 SVGAGI. Here the CDR3 reads CASSPGDYGYTF. CDR3 DNA sequence: TGTGCCAGCAGCCCGGGAGACTATGGCTACACCTTC.

V usage is TRBV2 and J usage is TRBJ2-3; TRBD2 might be the D (5 bases). Between the trimmed V and J ends, which lost 3 bases and 4 bases, there was a span of 14 bases. The V gene's germline CDR1 is SNHLY and CDR2 FYNNEI. The CDR3 runs 15 residues. The DNA of the CDR3 is TGTGCCAGCAGTGAGTCATGGGAGCGCGCAGATACGCAGTATTTT. Residues: CASSESWERADTQYF.

The J gene is TRBJ2-5, the V gene TRBV28; 7 bases are shared with TRBD2. The J segment lost 5 bases and the V segment lost 5 bases, leaving 14 bases of the junction unmatched. This CDR3 has 16 residues. The germline CDR1 and CDR2 sequences are MDHEN and SYDVKM. CDR3 DNA: TGTGCCAGCAGTCCCCCGGGGGGTAGAACGGCCGAGACCCAGTACTTC. It encodes CASSPPGGRTAETQYF. The whole variable domain, remainder taken from reference TRBV28 and TRBJ2-5, is DVKVTQSSRYLVKRTGEKVFLECVQDMDHENMFWYRQDPGLGLRLIYFSYDVKMKEKGDIPEGYSVSREKKERFSLILESASTNQTSMYLCASSPPGGRTAETQYFGPGTRLLVL.

The chain combines TRBV6-9 with TRBJ2-7, with TRBD1 identical over 7 bases. V lost 8 bases, J lost 2 bases, and 12 bases stayed unmatched. The CDR3 has 15 residues. In germline, CDR1 is MNHGY, CDR2 SVAAGI. The CDR3 bases are TGTGCCAGCCCCTTGGCCGGGACAGATCCCTACGAGCAGTACTTC. It is translated as CASPLAGTDPYEQYF.

The V gene is TRBV5-6, the J gene TRBJ2-7, with 9 positions matching TRBD1. The trim removed 1 base at V and 4 bases at J, leaving 12 bases unmatched. Germline CDR1 is SGHDT and CDR2 is YYEEEE. The CDR3 spans 17 residues. CDR3 coding DNA: TGTGCCAGCAGCTTGTACCTTCTCCGGGACAGGGCTTACGAGCAGTACTTC. Encoded protein: CASSLYLLRDRAYEQYF. The full variable domain, its missing parts supplied by reference TRBV5-6 and TRBJ2-7, is DAGVTQSPTHLIKTRGQQVTLRCSPKSGHDTVSWYQQALGQGPQFIFQYYEEEERQRGNFPDRFSGHQFPNYSSELNVNALLLGDSALYLCASSLYLLRDRAYEQYFGPGTRLTVT.

The V call is TRBV19, the J call TRBJ2-5; 11 positions match TRBD1. The V and J ends lost 4 bases and 3 bases, in that order; junction bases with no gene match: 10. CDR3 length equals 17 residues. Germline values: CDR1 LNHDA, CDR2 SQIVND (reference sequence). The DNA of the CDR3 is TGTGCCAGTAGTAGGACAGGGGGCCCGATCCAAGAAGAGACCCAGTACTTC. It specifies CASSRTGGPIQEETQYF.